This entry describes one T cell receptor (beta chain). The entry originates in a study of blood T cell repertoires in COVID-19. Study background: The United States, Italy and Spain provided the acute and convalescent COVID-19 samples.

Deletions cut 3 bases from V and 5 bases from J, with 7 bases between. CDR3 length equals 11 residues. CDR1 and CDR2 (germline): DFQATT, SNEGSKA (reference sequence). Original methodology: Estimation of nucleated cell counts relied on the amplification of reference gene primers. Libraries were prepared by immunoSEQ multiplex PCR; TCRdb keeps only in-frame clonotypes and omits some of them. The DNA gave D and trimming, while V, J and clone size come from that table. Altogether more than 85,000 clones are present, approximately 92% being singletons, with the ten largest covering around 5.7%. This chain connects TRBV20-1 to TRBJ1-2, with no clear D. Material: peripheral blood. The clonotype comes from a man between 70 and 80 years old with acute or convalescent COVID-19. The CDR3 DNA reads TGCAGTGCTAGGGCTCAGTATGGCTACACCTTC. Protein sequence: CSARAQYGYTF.